The present entry profiles one TCR beta chain with its context. The read gets to within 3 residues of the CDR3 end, and the germline J gene fills in the rest. This sample was included in a study of T cells in women clearing cervical HPV infection. About the study: Cases: HPV16-related CIN3 or worse on histology, a couple of invasive cancers.

The protocol was immunoSEQ multiplex PCR, while the TCRdb copy is restricted to in-frame clones and leaves out a portion. Its table records 46,000 or so clones. CDR3 length: 16 residues. CDR1 is SGHRS and CDR2 is YFSETQ in the germline V gene. Unmatched junction bases numbered 8, after V lost 5 bases and J lost 3 bases. The chain combines TRBV5-1 with TRBJ2-2; 9 bases match TRBD1. This receptor was identified in a woman aged 18 to 75 with a cervical HPV16 infection that either progressed to CIN3+ or cleared (not recorded which). Sequencing input: blood buffy coat. The sequenced part of the CDR3 DNA is TGCGCCAGCAGGAACACAGGGGGCGCGGACACCGGGGAG. This codes for CASRNTGGADTGE. The complete CDR3 protein is CASRNTGGADTGELFF.